Here is one T cell receptor beta chain with its context. It lacks a known antigen. As encoded in the germline V gene (reference sequence), CDR1 is MNHEY while CDR2 is SMNVEV. Its CDR3 holds 13 amino acids, cysteine through phenylalanine. No DNA appears here. The data were obtained in a study of CXCR3-negative and CXCR3-positive naive CD8 T cells (dated by TCRdb to between 2018 and 2021). For the study in its entirety: Roughly 140 million TRB reads were obtained in total, roughly 1.5 +/- 0.3 million reads per library. Diversity and physicochemical repertoire analyses covered 11 donors pooled from two independent experiments. The TRBV-TRBJ cluster analysis covered naive subsets from about 5 donors and memory cells from 3 donors. The full study reports these points: Naive CXCR3-negative and CXCR3-positive cells from the same donor showed similar TRBV-TRBJ usage, whereas memory cells showed distinct patterns. Because CXCR3 expression was partially decreased after cryopreservation, freshly isolated PBMCs were used for most assays. Both naive subsets had comparably high repertoire diversity, while memory CD8+ T cells had much lower repertoire diversity. TRB CDR3s from CXCR3-positive naive cells showed higher hydrophobicity (lower Kidera factor 4), lower energy, and higher strength and volume indices than CXCR3-negative naive cells. Surface CD5, linked to self-reactivity in mice, was comparable between naive subsets; TCR interaction strength was therefore also inferred from TRB CDR3 physicochemical properties.

TCRdb names NextSeq 550 as the instrument used. The Human TCR Profiling Kit (MiLaboratory) was used to prepare UMI-labeled 5' RACE TRB cDNA libraries. cDNA synthesis used the entire amount of extracted RNA, and PCR amplification then used the entire amount of cDNA produced. The libraries were made side by side, with each library going through the same number of PCR cycles. The published analysis was carried out like this. With a minimum of two reads required per UMI, MIGEC and MiXCR pulled out about 50,000 +/- 10,000 unique UMI-labeled TRB cDNA molecules from each library. On average, each library contained approximately 40,000 +/- 10,000 functional in-frame TRB CDR3 nucleotide clonotypes without stop codons. After each sample was downsampled to 5000 UMI-labeled TRB molecules, VDJtools was used to calculate diversity metrics such as normalized Shannon-Wiener and Chao1. Clonotype-size-weighted physicochemical properties of the central five CDR3 residues (interaction energy, strength, volume and Kidera factor 4) were computed in VDJtools. Through TCRdb reprocessing, the reads give one entry per CDR3 protein sequence; DNA is omitted. TCRdb's processing, not the authors' own work, is the source of the V and J calls. The sample table gives about 62,000 distinct CDR3 sequences. The ten largest clonotypes hold about 4.5% of the sample.

For each CD8+ T cell subset, flow sorting was done in triplicate, and about 300,000 cells per subset went directly into RLT lysis buffer. Naive CD8+ T cells were defined stringently as CD45RO-CCR7+CD27+CD95- to exclude memory contaminants. Peripheral blood mononuclear cells were isolated from buffy coats using standard density gradient centrifugation. Naive CXCR3-negative and CXCR3-positive CD8+ T cells were flow-sorted on a FACSAria III. Total RNA was extracted from sorted cells with an RNeasy Mini Kit. The sequence came from a human donor in good health. Some clones in this sample may be carry-over from other donors' samples. The sequencing input was naive CXCR3- CD8+ T cells from blood. The cell subset or site tag for this specimen amounts to: CD45RO-CCR7+CD27+CD95- naive CD8+ T cells lacking CXCR3 (TNR3-). The rearrangement joined TRBV27 to TRBJ1-2. This receptor has the CDR3 CASSTYSNYGYTF.